This T cell receptor beta chain was observed in a study of CD8 T cells in ankylosing spondylitis. This clonotype was seen ten or more times. Its antigen is still unknown. Findings and limits, study-wide: Within ankylosing spondylitis blood, a TCR beta motif made up of eight or nine highly homologous variants appeared to be characteristic.

One entry per CDR3 protein results from TCRdb running MiXCR on the 5' RACE reads. The top ten hold more than 0.5% of the sample, which has hundreds of thousands of distinct CDR3 sequences, approximately 10% seen once. The CDR3 is made up of 12 amino acids. Looked up from germline, CDR1 is DFQATT and CDR2 is SNEGSKA (reference sequence). V gave up 3 bases and J gave up 3 bases, with 8 bases separating them. The chain employs TRBV20-1 and TRBJ2-5; D gene ambiguous. Sequenced material: blood, either unsorted or a sorted T cell fraction (not recorded which). The sequence derives from a male donor with ankylosing spondylitis. The CDR3 DNA reads TGCAGTGCTAGTCCCGGAGAAGAGACCCAGTACTTC. This gives the protein CSASPGEETQYF.